A single T cell receptor (beta chain) is shown here with its context. These data belong to a study of blood T cell repertoires in COVID-19. The assay was immunoSEQ multiplex PCR, and TCRdb's table has in-frame clones only and misses some. The data show about 400,000 clones, with around 90% seen just once and about 2.1% held by the top ten. Adults between about 18 and 95 years of age took part from 20 to 25 US areas. V was trimmed by 5 bases and J by 0 bases, leaving 10 bases between them. Germline V gene sequence: CDR1 SNHLY, CDR2 FYNNEI. This CDR3 comprises 14 residues. The specimen was PBMCs or T cells enriched from blood (not recorded which). V and J are TRBV2 and TRBJ1-1; tentative D call: TRBD1 (5 bases). This TCR came from a woman in her thirties or forties with acute COVID-19. The CDR3 reads CASSQQVLNTEAFF. The CDR3 DNA reads TGTGCCAGCAGTCAACAGGTCTTGAACACTGAAGCTTTCTTT.